This TCR beta chain originates from a study of cytomegalovirus exposure and HLA in healthy donors. Study information: As an earlier analysis found, some 170 million T cells yielded approximately 110 million unique TCR beta sequences. Of the donors genotyped, 398 in all, about 81% fell in the Caucasian-associated ancestry cluster.

Study-wide points: Earlier results showed most TCR beta V segments being productive about 87% or about 30% of the time. Upon later analysis, HLA-associated TCR beta chains proved more clonally expanded than other, equally common chains.

For this clone: Its antigen remains unidentified.

Germline CDR1 is MGHRA and CDR2 is YSYEKL. The ends were cut back, 2 bases at V and 1 base at J, with 12 bases in the middle. This CDR3 contains 16 residues. The PCR ran on 60 Vbeta and 13 Jbeta primers. Clones were sequenced by immunoSEQ multiplex PCR, and TCRdb holds only the in-frame ones, with some missing. The table has about 200,000 clones, around 80% seen once. Sequencing was performed on PBMCs. The TCR originated in a man in his forties or fifties in good health and CMV-seropositive. V and J are TRBV4-1 and TRBJ1-5, with D hard to call. CDR3 DNA: TGCGCCAGCAGCCAAAGGCGAGAGGAAAGCAATCAGCCCCAGCATTTT. Translated: CASSQRREESNQPQHF.